The 9 T cell receptor beta chains in this list originate from one sample, sequenced in a study of blood T cell repertoires in COVID-19. Libraries were prepared by immunoSEQ multiplex PCR; TCRdb keeps only in-frame clonotypes and omits some of them. This sample has just under 250,000 clones, with around 89% found just once. The sample consisted of PBMCs or T cells enriched from blood (not recorded which). These TCRs come from a woman between 25 and 40 years old who had recovered from COVID-19.

The chain employs TRBV28 and TRBJ1-2; the match to TRBD1 covers 7 bases. The CDR3 runs 13 residues. Germline V gene sequence: CDR1 MDHEN, CDR2 SYDVKM. V dropped 7 bases and J dropped 3; count of bases not matched to a gene: 5. CDR3 DNA: TGTGCCAGCACCTTGGGACAGTACTATGGCTACACCTTC. This encodes CASTLGQYYGYTF.

The chain couples TRBV29-1 to TRBJ2-7; 8 positions agree with TRBD1. Losses at the gene ends were 6 bases for V and 1 base for J; bases not matched to a gene: 8. CDR3 length: 14 amino acids. The V gene's germline CDR1 is SQVTM and CDR2 ANQGSEA. The CDR3 DNA is TGCAGCGTCGGGGGACAGGTCGGTTCCTACGAGCAGTACTTC. Amino acids: CSVGGQVGSYEQYF.

V gene TRBV27 combines with J gene TRBJ1-1, with 7 nucleotides matching TRBD1. Germline CDR1 reads MNHEY; CDR2 reads SMNVEV (reference sequence). The CDR3 loop spans 14 amino acids. V trimming: 3 bases; J trimming: 1 base; junction bases outside the gene matches: 2. The CDR3 DNA follows: TGTGCCAGCAGTTTCGACAGGGCGAACACTGAAGCTTTCTTT. Protein product: CASSFDRANTEAFF.

The rearrangement links TRBV4-1 to TRBJ2-2; the D is unclear. The V gene's germline CDR1 is MGHRA and CDR2 YSYEKL. The CDR3 runs to 15 residues. The V end was cut by 1 base, the J end by 6 bases, with 12 bases between. The CDR3: CASSQGSGTAGELFF. Here the CDR3 DNA reads TGCGCCAGCAGCCAAGGTTCAGGTACGGCCGGGGAGCTGTTTTTT.

This chain links TRBV6-6 with TRBJ1-3; D ambiguous. The CDR3 runs 15 residues. CDR1 and CDR2 (germline): MNHNY, SVGAGI (reference sequence). Trimming cost V 0 bases and J 4 bases, with 10 bases left between them. The CDR3 region has the DNA TGTGCCAGCAGTTACTCCCGGGATAGAGGAAACACCATATATTTT. Translated, it gives CASSYSRDRGNTIYF.

Only a few counts were recorded for this clone. The chain uses TRBV7-9 and TRBJ2-2; 8 nucleotides agree with TRBD1. Germline assignment: CDR1 SEHNR and CDR2 FQNEAQ (reference sequence). This CDR3 region has 17 residues. After removal of 5 bases from V and 1 base from J, the junction contained 9 bases not matched to a gene. DNA of the CDR3: TGTGCCAGCAGCACAAGAACCGGGACAGGGAACACCGGGGAGCTGTTTTTT. Amino acid sequence: CASSTRTGTGNTGELFF.

CDR3 DNA sequence: TGTGCCATCAGGTCAGACAGGAGCGATGAAAAACTGTTTTTT. Translating gives CAIRSDRSDEKLFF. The chain couples TRBV10-3 to TRBJ1-4; D is possibly TRBD1 (6 bases). Looked up from germline, CDR1 is ENHRY and CDR2 is SYGVKD. This CDR3 has 14 amino acids. With 6 bases removed from V and 6 bases from J, the gap between germline ends came to 14 bases.

The genes are TRBV5-1 and TRBJ1-1, with unresolved D. V dropped 0 bases and J dropped 2 bases, with 8 bases sitting between them. This CDR3 is 14 amino acids long. Germline V CDR1 and CDR2: SGHRS, YFSETQ. CDR3 residues: CASSLDSSNTEAFF. The CDR3 DNA follows: TGCGCCAGCAGCTTGGACAGCTCAAACACTGAAGCTTTCTTT.

CDR3 sequence: CASSLAGLHTGTQYF. The CDR3 bases are TGTGCCAGCAGCTTGGCGGGACTACACACGGGGACCCAGTACTTC. This chain connects TRBV5-4 to TRBJ2-5; 7 positions agree with TRBD2. The CDR3 is 15 residues long. V shed 0 bases, J shed 7 bases, and the junction held 9 bases outside the gene matches. Germline V CDR1 and CDR2: SGHNT, YYREEE (reference sequence). The full variable domain, completed using reference TRBV5-4 and TRBJ2-5, is ETGVTQSPTHLIKTRGQQVTLRCSSQSGHNTVSWYQQALGQGPQFIFQYYREEENGRGNFPPRFSGLQFPNYSSELNVNALELDDSALYLCASSLAGLHTGTQYFGPGTRLLVL.